This TCR beta chain appears in the sequencing data of a study of vaccination and CD4 T cells after COVID-19. With regard to this clonotype: Its antigen is currently unknown.

The Oncomine TCR Beta short-read assay was applied to DNA of cultured CD4+ T cells. TCRdb itself ran the PCR reads through MiXCR, one entry per CDR3 protein. Of 4,000 to 5,500 distinct CDR3 sequences listed, roughly 60% are singletons. Noted treatment: roughly 11-day PBMC culture with coronavirus spike peptide pools or control peptides (ViraFEST assay). The receptor's source is a human donor who had recovered from COVID-19. What was sequenced was CD4+ T cells from blood, cultured in vitro.

CDR3 coding DNA: TGTGCCATCAGTGGGACAGGGGGGTATGGCTACACCTTC. Translating it yields CAISGTGGYGYTF. V gene TRBV10-3 combines with J gene TRBJ1-2, with 10 positions matching TRBD1. J was trimmed by 5 bases and V by 4 bases; bases with no gene match: 1. Germline V lookup: CDR1 ENHRY, CDR2 SYGVKD. The CDR3 sequence is 13 residues long.